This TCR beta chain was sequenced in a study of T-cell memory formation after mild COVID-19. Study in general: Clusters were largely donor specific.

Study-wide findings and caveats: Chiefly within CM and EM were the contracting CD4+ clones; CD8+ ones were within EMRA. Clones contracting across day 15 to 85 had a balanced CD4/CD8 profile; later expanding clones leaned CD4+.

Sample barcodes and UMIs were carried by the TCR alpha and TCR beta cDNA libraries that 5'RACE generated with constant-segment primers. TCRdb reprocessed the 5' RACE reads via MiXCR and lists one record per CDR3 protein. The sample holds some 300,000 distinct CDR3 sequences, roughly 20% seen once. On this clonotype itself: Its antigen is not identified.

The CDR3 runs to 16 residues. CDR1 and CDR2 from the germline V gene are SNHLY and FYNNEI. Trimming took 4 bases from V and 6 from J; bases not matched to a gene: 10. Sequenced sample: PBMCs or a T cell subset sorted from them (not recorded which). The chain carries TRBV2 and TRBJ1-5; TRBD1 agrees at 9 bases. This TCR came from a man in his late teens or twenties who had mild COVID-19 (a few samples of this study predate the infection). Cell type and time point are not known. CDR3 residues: CASSAGQGSLGQPQHF. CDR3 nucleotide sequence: TGTGCCAGCAGTGCTGGACAGGGGAGTTTGGGTCAGCCCCAGCATTTT.